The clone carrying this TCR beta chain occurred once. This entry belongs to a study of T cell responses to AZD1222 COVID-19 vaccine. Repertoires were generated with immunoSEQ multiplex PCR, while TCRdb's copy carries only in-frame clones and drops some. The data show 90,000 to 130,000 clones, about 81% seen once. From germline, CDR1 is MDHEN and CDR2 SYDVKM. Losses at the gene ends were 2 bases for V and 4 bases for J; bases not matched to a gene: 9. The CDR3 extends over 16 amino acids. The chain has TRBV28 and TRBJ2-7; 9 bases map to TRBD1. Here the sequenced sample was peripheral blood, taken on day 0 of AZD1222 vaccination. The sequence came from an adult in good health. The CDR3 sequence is CASSLLYGTGMYEQYF. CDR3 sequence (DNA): TGTGCCAGCAGTTTACTTTACGGGACAGGGATGTACGAGCAGTACTTC.